The 13 T cell receptor beta chains below come from one sample, sequenced in a study of tumor-infiltrating lymphocytes in primary liver carcinoma. Germline DNA was also extracted, while the blood RNA originated from unsorted whole blood. TCR beta cDNA came from about 500 ng total RNA, primed with a constant-region primer. The TCR beta library was amplified through three nested multiplex PCR rounds in a modified ARM-PCR procedure. Researchers ran the first two PCR rounds for approximately 10 cycles each with TRBV1-TRBV30 forward primers and a C-beta reverse primer. TCRdb reanalysed the multiplex PCR reads using MiXCR and keeps one entry per CDR3 protein. Of about 320,000 distinct CDR3 sequences listed, 65% are singletons. The sequenced sample was peripheral blood. These receptors were collected from a middle-aged man with primary liver carcinoma and hepatitis B virus infection.

This clonotype appeared a few times. The chain carries TRBV11-2 and TRBJ2-3, with TRBD2 as a possible D gene (5 bases). CDR1 SGHAT and CDR2 FQNNGV come from the germline V gene. V shed 4 bases and J shed 3 bases, with 11 bases lying between them. The CDR3 contains 14 residues. CDR3 sequence reads: CASSSAGWTDTQYF. CDR3 bases: TGTGCCAGCAGCTCCGCGGGTTGGACAGATACGCAGTATTTT.

In the case of this clonotype: A much larger clone sits a single nucleotide away, making a read error possible. The chain carries TRBV6-1 and TRBJ1-5, with no clear D. The CDR3 consists of 14 residues. Germline assignment: CDR1 MNHNS and CDR2 SASEGT. Written as DNA, the CDR3 is TGTGCCAACAGTGCCGGTCTCGGCAATCAGCCCCAGCATTTT. Translated: CANSAGLGNQPQHF.

Concerning this clonotype itself: This may arise from a read error, as a much more abundant clone is one base away. The chain is built from TRBV4-2 and TRBJ2-1; the D gene is possibly TRBD2 (5 bases). The germline V gene has CDR1 LGHNA and CDR2 YNFKEQ. The CDR3 runs 17 residues. DNA of the CDR3: TGTGCCAGAAGCCAAGACGCCGCGGGCACGTATAGTAATGAGCAGTTCTTC. Protein: CARSQDAAGTYSNEQFF.

About this clonotype: This may arise from a read error, as a much more abundant clone is one base away. V and J are TRBV6-2 or TRBV6-3 and TRBJ2-5, with a possible D match to TRBD2 (6 bases). Trimming removed 6 bases from V and 10 bases from J, with 15 bases in between. CDR1 is MNHEY, CDR2 SVGEGT, per germline. This CDR3 has 12 amino acids. As DNA, the CDR3 is TGTGCCAGCAGCGCCGGAGGGGTTGACCAGTACTTC. Its translation: CASSAGGVDQYF.

As to this clonotype: A read error may account for a junction end that differs from germline. V and J are TRBV6-1 and TRBJ2-3; 10 bases fit TRBD2. CDR1 MNHNS and CDR2 SASEGT come from the germline V gene. This CDR3 spans 16 amino acids. CDR3 nucleotide sequence: TGTGCCAGCAGTGACTCTAGCGGGAGTGGGTCAGATACGCGGTATTTT. This encodes CASSDSSGSGSDTRYF.

As to this clonotype: The conserved closing phenylalanine or tryptophan is absent in this CDR3, likely reflecting a read error. The J gene is TRBJ2-3, the V gene TRBV11-2; 7 bases align to TRBD1. Trimming took 7 bases from V and 6 from J; bases not matched to a gene: 7. Looked up from germline, CDR1 is SGHAT and CDR2 is FQNNGV. The CDR3 runs to 13 residues. The CDR3 sequence: CASTFTGDDTQYY. CDR3 sequence (DNA): TGTGCCAGCACGTTTACAGGGGATGATACGCAGTATTAT.

This clonotype has ten or more counts. This rearrangement joins TRBV4-1 to TRBJ2-3; TRBD2 might be the D (5 bases). The ends were cut back, 0 bases at V and 1 base at J, with 14 bases in the middle. The CDR3 length is 17 residues. The germline gives CDR1 MGHRA, CDR2 YSYEKL. The CDR3 spells CASSQEVSGLGTDTQYF. The CDR3 DNA reads TGCGCCAGCAGCCAAGAGGTCTCAGGACTCGGCACAGATACGCAGTATTTT.

This chain connects TRBV11-1 to TRBJ1-6; no firm D call. This CDR3 comprises 13 residues. In germline, CDR1 is SGHAT, CDR2 FQDESV (reference sequence). V dropped 5 bases and J dropped 9 bases, with 11 bases sitting between them. The CDR3 nucleotides read TGTGCCAGCAGCCGAGCACTGATTTCACCCCTCCACTTT. Translated: CASSRALISPLHF.

This clonotype was recorded at least ten times. The rearrangement joins TRBV11-1 to TRBJ2-1; possible D gene TRBD1, 7 bases. This CDR3 spans 16 amino acids. Germline lookup yields CDR1 SGHAT and CDR2 FQDESV (reference sequence). The V end lost 0 bases, the J end lost 3 bases, and 12 bases lay between the germline ends. The CDR3 sequence is CASSLAGRGDYNEQFF. CDR3 coding DNA: TGTGCCAGCAGCTTAGCCGGCAGGGGGGACTACAATGAGCAGTTCTTC. The entire variable domain, with the rest obtained from reference TRBV11-1 and TRBJ2-1, is as follows: EAEVAQSPRYKITEKSQAVAFWCDPISGHATLYWYRQILGQGPELLVQFQDESVVDDSQLPKDRFSAERLKGVDSTLKIQPAELGDSAMYLCASSLAGRGDYNEQFFGPGTRLTVL.

As for this clonotype: A junction boundary mismatches the germline segment, possibly from a read error. This chain joins TRBV28 and TRBJ2-5; possible D gene TRBD1, 6 bases. CDR1 MDHEN and CDR2 SYDVKM come from the germline V gene. The CDR3 has 14 residues. The CDR3 loop is CAGSPTDRRETQYF. Written as DNA, the CDR3 is TGTGCCGGCAGCCCTACTGACAGGAGAGAGACCCAGTACTTC. Using reference TRBV28 and TRBJ2-5 for the parts outside the CDR3, the full variable domain is DVKVTQSSRYLVKRTGEKVFLECVQDMDHENMFWYRQDPGLGLRLIYFSYDVKMKEKGDIPEGYSVSREKKERFSLILESASTNQTSMYLCAGSPTDRRETQYFGPGTRLLVL.

About this clonotype: Lacking the conserved final phenylalanine or tryptophan, this CDR3 likely reflects a read error. The genes are TRBV28 and TRBJ1-1; D may be TRBD1 (5 bases). The CDR3 runs 14 residues. Trimming took 6 bases from V and 2 from J, leaving 13 bases between them. Looked up from germline, CDR1 is MDHEN and CDR2 is SYDVKM. CDR3 nucleotide sequence: TGTGCCAGCAGAATGGCTGGGGGAAACACTGAAGCTTTCCTT. Translating it yields CASRMAGGNTEAFL.

For the CDR3, the DNA is TGCGCCAGCAGATCAGGACAGGGAAATGACTATGGCTACACCTTC. It encodes CASRSGQGNDYGYTF. V and J are TRBV5-1 and TRBJ1-2, with 8 positions matching TRBD1. V trimming: 5 bases; J trimming: 3 bases; junction bases outside the gene matches: 9. The CDR3 has 15 residues. In germline, CDR1 is SGHRS, CDR2 YFSETQ. The full variable domain, completed using reference TRBV5-1 and TRBJ1-2, is KAGVTQTPRYLIKTRGQQVTLSCSPISGHRSVSWYQQTPGQGLQFLFEYFSETQRNKGNFPGRFSGRQFSNSRSEMNVSTLELGDSALYLCASRSGQGNDYGYTFGSGTRLTVV.

The chain uses TRBV5-4 and TRBJ2-3, with D maybe TRBD2 (6 bases). V shed 6 bases and J shed 3 bases, with 17 bases lying between them. CDR1 and CDR2 from the germline V gene are SGHNT and YYREEE (reference sequence). The CDR3 loop spans 15 amino acids. The CDR3 DNA is TGTGCCAGCACCCCCGACGCGGGGTTTACAGATACGCAGTATTTT. Translating gives CASTPDAGFTDTQYF. The variable domain in full, completed from reference TRBV5-4 and TRBJ2-3, reads ETGVTQSPTHLIKTRGQQVTLRCSSQSGHNTVSWYQQALGQGPQFIFQYYREEENGRGNFPPRFSGLQFPNYSSELNVNALELDDSALYLCASTPDAGFTDTQYFGPGTRLTVL.